The rows below give T cell receptor beta chains drawn from one sample of a study of CXCR3-negative and CXCR3-positive naive CD8 T cells. TCRdb re-called the 5' RACE reads and catalogs CDR3 proteins one per entry, DNA excluded. The listing contains about 90,000 distinct CDR3 sequences. Sample: naive CXCR3- CD8+ T cells from blood. These receptors came from a human donor in good health. Some clones in this sample may be carry-over from other donors' samples. The CDR3 runs from the conserved cysteine through the conserved F or W.

V gene,J gene,CDR3 protein
TRBV12-5,TRBJ2-2,CASGLTHGELFF
TRBV6-5,TRBJ2-5,CASSSRDRRYQETQYF
TRBV7-6,TRBJ2-7,CASSLGGGSYEQYF
TRBV9,TRBJ2-1,CASSVATTGNNEQFF
TRBV28,TRBJ2-3,CASSRTGVGDTQYF
TRBV13,TRBJ1-1,CASSLGIPTEAFF
TRBV5-5,TRBJ2-7,CASSLDPLAYEQYF
TRBV29-1,TRBJ1-1,CSVEGPVTEAFF
TRBV5-1,TRBJ2-1,CASSLGDWAGAKNEQFF
TRBV5-1,TRBJ1-2,CASSLAQGGYGYTF
TRBV5-6,TRBJ2-1,CASSLGQPGTYNEQFF
TRBV20-1,TRBJ1-1,CSARDPGARVLTGGAFF
TRBV4-2,TRBJ1-1,CASSPHPGGNTEAFF
TRBV6-5,TRBJ2-5,CASSTRFGEYQETQYF
TRBV9,TRBJ2-1,CASSARLAGGPSSYNEQFF
TRBV2,TRBJ2-7,CASSDLAGGTYEQYF